The 19 T cell receptor beta chains below come from one sample, sequenced in a study of graft-versus-host responses after intestinal transplantation (dated by TCRdb to about 2021). The antigens of these receptors remain unknown. According to the study, the label for this sample's time point signals: cells obtained before transplantation from donor or recipient. The method behind the library was the immunoSEQ multiplex PCR assay. In TCRdb, the immuneACCESS table is reduced to in-frame sequences with V and J assigned. These tables do not hold every clone; where another copy was compared, an unresolved V gene accounts for under half, and the others remain unexplained. For this sample there are 100,000 or so clones; roughly 87% appear just once. The ten biggest clones cover over 0.95% of the sample. The specimen comprised unstimulated CD4+ T cells sorted from spleen or lymph node cells, sampled before transplant. The receptors stem from a human donor who was the organ donor for an intestinal transplant.

The chain employs TRBV5-8 and TRBJ2-2; tentatively, D is TRBD1 (6 bases). The CDR3 loop spans 14 amino acids. Trimming stripped 3 bases from V and 8 bases from J, with 14 bases between. Germline-derived CDR1 and CDR2 are SGHTS and YDEGEE. The CDR3 DNA reads TGTGCCAGCAGCTCCAGGGGATCAACTGGGGAGCTGTTTTTT. Residues: CASSSRGSTGELFF.

This clone was picked up one time. The rearrangement links TRBV27 to TRBJ2-3; 11 nucleotides match TRBD2. The CDR3 is 16 residues long. CDR1 is MNHEY and CDR2 is SMNVEV in the germline V gene (reference sequence). With 2 bases clipped from V and 7 bases from J, the junction kept 8 bases outside the gene matches. The CDR3 spells CASSLGLAGGPYTQYF. CDR3 coding DNA: TGTGCCAGCAGTTTAGGGTTAGCGGGGGGGCCTTATACGCAGTATTTT.

V usage is TRBV5-7 and J usage is TRBJ2-5, with D hard to call. The DNA end favors TRBJ2-7, so the J call may be wrong. TRBV5-7 falls under the ORF class, with uncertain function. The CDR3 is 18 residues long. The chain's CDR3 is CASSLNVVFGHATYEQYF. For the CDR3, the DNA is TGTGCCAGCAGCTTGAATGTAGTTTTCGGCCATGCGACCTACGAGCAGTACTTC.

This clone is a singleton in its sample. This chain connects TRBV21-1 to TRBJ2-7. TRBV21-1 is tagged as a pseudogene. The CDR3 has 17 residues. This chain's CDR3 is CASSTLGPQESSYEQYF. CDR3 DNA sequence: TGTGCCAGCAGCACACTTGGACCCCAGGAGAGCTCCTACGAGCAGTACTTC.

The V call is TRBV30, the J call TRBJ2-3; possible D gene TRBD1, 6 bases. CDR1 is GTSNPN and CDR2 is SVGIG in the germline V gene (reference sequence). The CDR3 spans 13 residues. V lost 4 bases to trimming and J lost 6 bases, with 14 bases between them. In nucleotides, the CDR3 is TGTGCCTGGAACCCTGGTAGGGGGGATACGCAGTATTTT. It specifies CAWNPGRGDTQYF.

V and J are TRBV4-2 and TRBJ1-2, with TRBD1 as a possible D gene (5 bases). V gave up 0 bases and J gave up 9 bases, with 20 bases separating them. The length of the CDR3 is 16 residues. Germline loops: CDR1 LGHNA, CDR2 YNFKEQ. The CDR3 nucleotides are TGTGCCAGCAGCCAAGAGACGACAGATTCCTCTATTCGCTACACCTTC. Protein product: CASSQETTDSSIRYTF.

The chain joins TRBV6-6 to TRBJ2-7, with 10 bases aligning to TRBD1. This CDR3 has 14 residues. The V gene's germline CDR1 is MNHNY and CDR2 SVGAGI (reference sequence). Trimming removed 8 bases from V and 3 bases from J; junction bases left unmatched: 7. The CDR3 loop reads CASSGGQGIYEQYF. In nucleotides, the CDR3 is TGTGCCAGCTCCGGGGGACAGGGGATCTACGAGCAGTACTTC.

The chain uses TRBV7-9 and TRBJ2-3; maybe TRBD2 (6 bases). Between the trimmed V and J ends, which lost 1 base and 3 bases, there was a span of 11 bases. The length of the CDR3 is 15 residues. The germline V gene has CDR1 SEHNR and CDR2 FQNEAQ (reference sequence). The CDR3 region has the DNA TGTGCCAGCAGCTTAGTTGGGGGGATGACAGATACGCAGTATTTT. Protein sequence: CASSLVGGMTDTQYF.

The chain couples TRBV5-1 to TRBJ2-5, with 8 bases that match TRBD2. This CDR3 region has 14 residues. Germline CDR1 and CDR2: SGHRS and YFSETQ. Losses at the gene ends were 4 bases for V and 4 bases for J; bases not matched to a gene: 6. CDR3 sequence (DNA): TGCGCCAGCAGCCCCGGGCTAGCGGGAGAGACCCAGTACTTC. Amino acid sequence: CASSPGLAGETQYF.

The chain employs TRBV6-6 and TRBJ2-2; no reliable D call. The germline CDR1 and CDR2 sequences are MNHNY and SVGAGI (reference sequence). Trimming took 6 bases from V and 7 from J, leaving 21 bases between them. This CDR3 region has 16 residues. CDR3 residues: CASSDPLSRFGGELFF. The CDR3 DNA reads as TGTGCCAGCAGCGATCCGCTCTCCCGGTTTGGCGGGGAGCTGTTTTTT.

This chain uses TRBV5-1 with TRBJ1-4; perhaps TRBD1 as D (6 bases). Trimming cost V 4 bases and J 7 bases, with 14 bases left between them. This CDR3 comprises 14 residues. Germline V CDR1 and CDR2: SGHRS, YFSETQ. The CDR3 sequence is CASSRADRSEKLFF. In DNA form, the CDR3 reads TGCGCCAGCAGCAGGGCAGACAGGAGTGAAAAACTGTTTTTT.

The rearrangement uses TRBV5-1 and TRBJ2-5, with 12 bases lining up with TRBD2. This CDR3 is 15 amino acids long. The germline CDR1 and CDR2 sequences are SGHRS and YFSETQ. Trimming cost V 3 bases and J 5 bases; bases outside gene matches: 5. The CDR3 protein is CASSSGTSGSETQYF. CDR3 nucleotide sequence: TGCGCCAGCAGCTCGGGGACTAGCGGGTCTGAGACCCAGTACTTC.

The chain is built from TRBV6-1 and TRBJ2-1; D is perhaps TRBD1 (5 bases). Trimming removed 7 bases from V and 9 bases from J, with 19 bases in between. Germline-derived CDR1 and CDR2 are MNHNS and SASEGT. The CDR3 runs to 14 residues. The CDR3 here is CASTALRVLGEQFF. In nucleotides, the CDR3 is TGTGCCAGCACCGCCCTCAGGGTCTTGGGTGAGCAGTTCTTC.

The chain couples TRBV5-1 to TRBJ2-7; a weak D match, TRBD2 (7 bases). The CDR3 has 16 amino acids. In germline, CDR1 is SGHRS, CDR2 YFSETQ. V lost 7 bases and J 1 base, leaving 21 bases between the germline ends. CDR3 protein: CASCDGSRGRSYEQYF. CDR3 nucleotide sequence: TGCGCCAGCTGCGACGGGTCGCGGGGGCGTTCCTACGAGCAGTACTTC. The full variable domain, rest sourced from reference TRBV5-1 and TRBJ2-7, is KAGVTQTPRYLIKTRGQQVTLSCSPISGHRSVSWYQQTPGQGLQFLFEYFSETQRNKGNFPGRFSGRQFSNSRSEMNVSTLELGDSALYLCASCDGSRGRSYEQYFGPGTRLTVT.

V gene TRBV9 combines with J gene TRBJ2-3; TRBD2 agrees at 7 bases. J was trimmed by 7 bases and V by 0 bases; bases with no gene match: 8. Germline values: CDR1 SGDLS, CDR2 YYNGEE. The CDR3 runs to 15 residues. CDR3 loop: CASSVDLTGGNTQYF. For the CDR3, the DNA is TGTGCCAGCAGCGTAGATCTTACGGGGGGAAATACGCAGTATTTT.

The CDR3 nucleotides read TGCGCCAGCAGCTTGGGGGGAAAAAACACCGGGGAGCTGTTTTTT. As protein: CASSLGGKNTGELFF. V and J are TRBV5-1 and TRBJ2-2; D gene ambiguous. There are 15 residues in the CDR3. Per germline, CDR1 SGHRS and CDR2 YFSETQ. V lost 0 bases and J lost 2, with 8 bases in between.

The rearrangement links TRBV7-8 to TRBJ2-5; D possibly corresponds to TRBD2 (6 bases). CDR3 length equals 14 residues. Germline CDR1 reads SGHVS; CDR2 reads FQNEAQ. Between the trimmed V and J ends, which lost 4 bases and 2 bases, there was a span of 11 bases. The CDR3 coding sequence is TGTGCCAGCAGCTCTCGGGGGTTTCAAGAGACCCAGTACTTC. Translating it yields CASSSRGFQETQYF. Together with reference TRBV7-8 and TRBJ2-5, the CDR3 gives the full variable domain: GAGVSQSPRYKVAKRGQDVALRCDPISGHVSLFWYQQALGQGPEFLTYFQNEAQLDKSGLPSDRFFAERPEGSVSTLKIQRTQQEDSAVYLCASSSRGFQETQYFGPGTRLLVL.

The chain has TRBV25-1 and TRBJ1-3, with 8 bases that match TRBD1. The CDR3 spans 16 residues. Per the germline V gene, CDR1 is MGHDK and CDR2 is SYGVNS. The junction had 3 bases not matched to a gene; V was cut back by 0 bases and J by 2 bases. As DNA, the CDR3 is TGTGCCAGCAGTGAATATGACAGGGGAGCTGGAAACACCATATATTTT. Protein sequence: CASSEYDRGAGNTIYF. The full variable domain, with the rest looked up from reference TRBV25-1 and TRBJ1-3, is EADIYQTPRYLVIGTGKKITLECSQTMGHDKMYWYQQDPGMELHLIHYSYGVNSTEKGDLSSESTVSRIRTEHFPLTLESARPSHTSQYLCASSEYDRGAGNTIYFGEGSWLTVV.

This chain connects TRBV30 to TRBJ1-5; TRBD1 matches 8 bases. V lost 0 bases and J lost 4; bases outside the gene matches: 14. Germline V gives CDR1 GTSNPN, CDR2 SVGIG (reference sequence). This CDR3 is built from 18 residues. CDR3 region: CAWSVGRWQGAGNQPQHF. DNA for the CDR3: TGTGCCTGGAGTGTAGGAAGGTGGCAGGGGGCCGGGAATCAGCCCCAGCATTTT. Combining the CDR3 with reference TRBV30 and TRBJ1-5 gives the whole variable domain SQTIHQWPATLVQPVGSPLSLECTVEGTSNPNLYWYRQAAGRGLQLLFYSVGIGQISSEVPQNLSASRPQDRQFILSSKKLLLSDSGFYLCAWSVGRWQGAGNQPQHFGDGTRLSIL.